Listed below are T cell receptor beta chains from one sample, sequenced in a study of blood T cell repertoires in COVID-19. Profiled with immunoSEQ multiplex PCR; TCRdb holds only in-frame clones, not every one. Among about 100,000 clones, approximately 90% were seen once, and the ten largest hold about 2.7%. Sequencing used peripheral blood. The receptor set was obtained from an elderly woman with acute or convalescent COVID-19. CDR3s include the opening cysteine and the closing phenylalanine or tryptophan. Fields, in order: V gene, J gene, D gene, clone size, CDR3 protein, CDR3 DNA. The D gene is left open where the match is weak. The size of a clone is reported for some rows only, either as once, few or many, or as a class for expanded clones.

v_call: TRBV5-1
j_call: TRBJ2-2
d_call: TRBD2
clone_size: few
cdr3_aa: CASSLGLAGAGELFF
cdr3_nt: TGCGCCAGCAGCTTGGGACTAGCGGGCGCCGGGGAGCTGTTTTTT

v_call: TRBV19
j_call: TRBJ1-5
d_call: .
clone_size: .
cdr3_aa: CASNGRAGSNQPQHF
cdr3_nt: TGTGCCAGTAACGGAAGGGCGGGGTCCAATCAGCCCCAGCATTTT

v_call: TRBV5-8
j_call: TRBJ2-5
d_call: TRBD1
clone_size: .
cdr3_aa: CASRSGTGTQETQYF
cdr3_nt: TGTGCCAGCAGGTCCGGGACAGGGACACAAGAGACCCAGTACTTC

v_call: TRBV6-5
j_call: TRBJ1-1
d_call: .
clone_size: .
cdr3_aa: CASLRDTNEAFF
cdr3_nt: TGTGCCAGCCTCCGGGACACCAATGAAGCTTTCTTT

v_call: TRBV27
j_call: TRBJ1-1
d_call: TRBD1
clone_size: .
cdr3_aa: CASSFRGQGTEAFF
cdr3_nt: TGTGCCAGCAGTTTCCGCGGACAGGGCACTGAAGCTTTCTTT

v_call: TRBV5-1
j_call: TRBJ2-1
d_call: TRBD2
clone_size: .
cdr3_aa: CASSVTSGIRSLYNEQFF
cdr3_nt: TGCGCCAGCAGCGTTACTAGCGGGATTAGGTCCCTCTACAATGAGCAGTTCTTC

v_call: TRBV28
j_call: TRBJ1-2
d_call: .
clone_size: .
cdr3_aa: CASSRPGETNYGYTF
cdr3_nt: TGTGCCAGCAGTCGTCCGGGGGAAACTAACTATGGCTACACCTTC

v_call: TRBV28
j_call: TRBJ1-5
d_call: .
clone_size: .
cdr3_aa: CASKTGGPQPQHF
cdr3_nt: TGTGCCAGCAAGACGGGGGGCCCTCAGCCCCAGCATTTT

v_call: TRBV7-2
j_call: TRBJ2-7
d_call: TRBD2
clone_size: once
cdr3_aa: CASSRRGAGGNYEQYF
cdr3_nt: TGTGCCAGCAGCCGCCGAGGGGCGGGGGGGAACTACGAGCAGTACTTC

v_call: TRBV27
j_call: TRBJ2-7
d_call: TRBD2
clone_size: .
cdr3_aa: CASSLQGGLLYEQYF
cdr3_nt: TGTGCCAGCAGTTTACAGGGAGGGCTTCTCTACGAGCAGTACTTC

v_call: TRBV6-5
j_call: TRBJ2-7
d_call: .
clone_size: few
cdr3_aa: CASLAQKPHEQYF
cdr3_nt: TGTGCCAGTTTAGCCCAGAAACCCCACGAGCAGTACTTC